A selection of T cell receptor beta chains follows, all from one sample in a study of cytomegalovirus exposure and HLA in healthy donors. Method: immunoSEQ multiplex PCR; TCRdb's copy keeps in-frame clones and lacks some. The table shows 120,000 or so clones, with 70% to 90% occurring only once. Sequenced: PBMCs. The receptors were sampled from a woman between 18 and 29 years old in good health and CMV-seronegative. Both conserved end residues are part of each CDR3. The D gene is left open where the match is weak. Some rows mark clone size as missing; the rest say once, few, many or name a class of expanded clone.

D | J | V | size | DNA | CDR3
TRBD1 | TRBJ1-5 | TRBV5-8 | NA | TGTGCCAGCAGCTTGGACAGGGGATCGGATCAGCCCCAGCATTTT | CASSLDRGSDQPQHF
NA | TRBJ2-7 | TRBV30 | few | TGTGCCTGGAGTGTATCCGGGGGAGTCGACGAGCAGTACTTC | CAWSVSGGVDEQYF
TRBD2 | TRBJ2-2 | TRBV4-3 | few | TGCGCCAGCAGCCAAGATGTAGCGGGGGTAACCGGGGAGCTGTTTTTT | CASSQDVAGVTGELFF
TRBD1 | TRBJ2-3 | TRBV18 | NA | TGTGCCAGCTCATCGCCGGACAGGACGGGTACAGATACGCAGTATTTT | CASSSPDRTGTDTQYF
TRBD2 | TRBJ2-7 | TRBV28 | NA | TGTGCCAGCAGTTTACCCTCCGAGGGGACTAGCTACGAGCAGTACTTC | CASSLPSEGTSYEQYF
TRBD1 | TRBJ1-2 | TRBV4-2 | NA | TGTGCCAGCAGCCAAGATTGGACAGGTGCCTATGGCTACACCTTC | CASSQDWTGAYGYTF
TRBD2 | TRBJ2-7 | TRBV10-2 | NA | TGCGCCAGCGAAGCTCCAGAAGCGGGGAACTACGAGCAGTACTTC | CASEAPEAGNYEQYF
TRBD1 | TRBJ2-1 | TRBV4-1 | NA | TGCGCCAGCAGCCAAGAGTGGACAGGGGGTAATGAGCAGTTCTTC | CASSQEWTGGNEQFF
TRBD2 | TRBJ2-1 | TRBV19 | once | TGTGCCAGTAGCGATCCGGGACTAGTTCTAGAGCAGTTCTTC | CASSDPGLVLEQFF
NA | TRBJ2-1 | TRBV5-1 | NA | TGCGCCAGCAGCTTGAGAACTAGCCCCTACAATGAGCAGTTCTTC | CASSLRTSPYNEQFF
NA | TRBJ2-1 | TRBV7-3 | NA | TGTGCCAGCAGCTTAAAGAGCAATGAGCAGTTCTTC | CASSLKSNEQFF
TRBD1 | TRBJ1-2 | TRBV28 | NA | TGTGCCAGCAGAAGACAGGGCGAAGATGGCTACACCTTC | CASRRQGEDGYTF
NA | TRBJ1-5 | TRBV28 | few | TGTGCCAGCAGTTTACGCGCGCAGCCCCAGCATTTT | CASSLRAQPQHF
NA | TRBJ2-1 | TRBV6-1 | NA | TGTGCCAGCAGTGAGAGAATTTTTGCCGTTTCGGTAGAGAGTGAGCAGTTCTTC | CASSERIFAVSVESEQFF
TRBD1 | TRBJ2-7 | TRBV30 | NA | TGTGCCTGGATGGACAGGGTGGTACCCTACGAGCAGTACTTC | CAWMDRVVPYEQYF
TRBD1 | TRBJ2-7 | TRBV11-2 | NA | TGTGCCAGCAGCTTAGGATTTAGGACAGGGGGCAACGAGCAGTACTTC | CASSLGFRTGGNEQYF
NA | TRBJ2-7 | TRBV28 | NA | TGTGCCAGCACCCAGGGGCTCGAGCAGTACTTC | CASTQGLEQYF
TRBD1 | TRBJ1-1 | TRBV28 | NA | TGTGCCAGCAGTTTAGGATCAGGGACAGGGGTTTCTGAAGCTTTCTTT | CASSLGSGTGVSEAFF
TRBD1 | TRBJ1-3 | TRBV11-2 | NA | TGTGCCAGCAGTTCCCAGGGGGTGAGCTCTGGAAACACCATATATTTT | CASSSQGVSSGNTIYF
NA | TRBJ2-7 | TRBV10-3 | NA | TGTGCCATCAGTGAGCCGGGGAGCCCGGCGAACTCCTACGAGCAGTACTTC | CAISEPGSPANSYEQYF